This entry is about one TCR beta chain. This entry comes from a study of blood T cell repertoires in COVID-19. Turning to the study itself: Both acute and convalescent COVID-19 samples were obtained from the United States, Italy and Spain.

This table comes from immunoSEQ multiplex PCR, and its TCRdb copy is limited to in-frame clones, with some not included. Among tens of thousands of clones listed, about 89% were seen once. Trimming took 5 bases from V and 5 from J, leaving 18 bases between them. Germline V gene data show CDR1 as LNHDA and CDR2 as SQIVND (reference sequence). The CDR3 is 15 amino acids. Sequencing used peripheral blood. V and J are TRBV19 and TRBJ2-5, with a weak D call TRBD2 (5 bases). The TCR comes from a man aged 65-85 years with active COVID-19. The CDR3 DNA reads TGTGCCAGTAGTTTAGGATCCGGGGTATCGGAGACCCAGTACTTC. Amino acid sequence: CASSLGSGVSETQYF.